The 21 T cell receptor beta chains below were found in one sample sequenced in a study of blood T cells in healthy people across ages. PCR was performed a second time for roughly 6 to 12 cycles using a sample-barcoded 5' primer and a J-beta primer mix. TCRdb fed the 5' RACE reads into MiXCR, producing one record per CDR3 protein. The table lists more than 1,400,000 distinct CDR3 sequences, roughly 40% of them singletons. The sample was blood. The receptors were gathered from a woman under 30 in good health.

The chain recombines TRBV5-1 with TRBJ1-6; TRBD1 aligns across 7 bases. CDR1 and CDR2 from the germline V gene are SGHRS and YFSETQ. The ends lost 5 bases at V and 9 bases at J; junction bases unmatched: 5. The CDR3 extends over 13 amino acids. The CDR3 loop reads CASRETGSSPLHF. Here the CDR3 DNA reads TGCGCCAGCAGGGAGACAGGGAGTTCACCCCTCCACTTT.

This sequence joins TRBV2 and TRBJ2-1; the match to TRBD2 covers 8 bases. CDR3 length: 16 amino acids. The V segment lost 4 bases and the J segment 6 bases; nucleotides outside the gene matches: 11. Germline loops: CDR1 SNHLY, CDR2 FYNNEI. CDR3 loop: CASSARLASASNEQFF. CDR3 nucleotides: TGTGCCAGCAGTGCCCGACTAGCGAGTGCGTCCAATGAGCAGTTCTTC.

The genes are TRBV24-1 and TRBJ1-5, with D uncertain. Germline CDR1 KGHDR, CDR2 SFDVKD. V was pared by 3 bases and J by 7 bases, with 12 bases between. The CDR3 has 14 residues. CDR3 coding DNA: TGTGCCACCAGTGATAGCCGGGTTGGGCAGCCCCAGCATTTT. As protein: CATSDSRVGQPQHF.

J is TRBJ1-6 and V is TRBV7-2, with D hard to call. V lost 0 bases and J 8 bases, leaving 14 bases between the germline ends. Germline CDR1 and CDR2: SGHTA and FQGNSA. The length of the CDR3 is 16 residues. The CDR3 reads CASSLARRGIDSPLHF. The CDR3, as DNA: TGTGCCAGCAGCTTAGCGAGGAGAGGTATTGATTCACCCCTCCACTTT.

The chain couples TRBV18 to TRBJ1-6; D is ambiguous. CDR3 length: 13 amino acids. Deletions cut 1 base from V and 9 bases from J, with 7 bases between. Germline CDR1 reads KGHSH; CDR2 reads LQKENI. As DNA, the CDR3 is TGTGCCAGCTCACCACTTGAGAGTTCACCCCTCCACTTT. This encodes CASSPLESSPLHF.

There are a few counts of this clonotype. The chain combines TRBV6-1 with TRBJ1-2; 7 nucleotides line up with TRBD1. The ends lost 7 bases at V and 0 bases at J; junction bases unmatched: 5. CDR1 is MNHNS, CDR2 SASEGT, per germline. The CDR3 extends over 14 amino acids. CDR3 DNA: TGTGCCAGCATTAGGACAGGAACTAACTATGGCTACACCTTC. Its translation: CASIRTGTNYGYTF.

The chain couples TRBV7-2 to TRBJ2-7, with TRBD1 identical over 7 bases. This CDR3 has 15 amino acids. Germline V gene lookup returns CDR1 SGHTA and CDR2 FQGNSA. Trimming took 4 bases from V and 2 from J; bases not matched to a gene: 8. The CDR3 DNA reads as TGTGCCAGCAGCTCCAATAAGGGGGCCCCCTACGAGCAGTACTTC. It is translated as CASSSNKGAPYEQYF.

This chain links TRBV7-9 with TRBJ2-3, with 7 nucleotides matching TRBD2. This CDR3 region has 17 residues. Germline CDR1 SEHNR, CDR2 FQNEAQ (reference sequence). J lost 0 bases, V lost 0 bases, and 6 bases had no gene match. CDR3 sequence reads: CASSLARVSGSTDTQYF. Here the CDR3 DNA reads TGTGCCAGCAGCTTAGCGCGGGTTAGCGGGAGCACAGATACGCAGTATTTT. The full variable domain, its missing parts supplied by reference TRBV7-9 and TRBJ2-3, is DTGVSQNPRHKITKRGQNVTFRCDPISEHNRLYWYRQTLGQGPEFLTYFQNEAQLEKSRLLSDRFSAERPKGSFSTLEIQRTEQGDSAMYLCASSLARVSGSTDTQYFGPGTRLTVL.

A few counts support this clonotype. V and J are TRBV10-1 and TRBJ2-7; D is possibly TRBD1 (5 bases). The CDR3 totals 15 residues. The V end lost 4 bases, the J end lost 4 bases, and 17 bases lay between the germline ends. Germline CDR1 is WNHNN and CDR2 is SYGVQD (reference sequence). CDR3 DNA: TGCGCCAGCAGTGGGATTAGGGGCCCATCGTACGAGCAGTACTTC. It codes for CASSGIRGPSYEQYF.

This clonotype was picked up a small number of times. The gene calls are TRBV5-1 and TRBJ2-4; 11 bases agree with TRBD2. The J call may be mistaken, given a closer DNA end match to TRBJ2-5. Germline CDR1 is SGHRS and CDR2 is YFSETQ. This CDR3 region has 16 residues. CDR3 in DNA: TGCGCCAGCAGCTTAGCGTTACTAGCGGGAGCAGAGACCCAGTACTTC. Translating it yields CASSLALLAGAETQYF.

This chain links TRBV9 with TRBJ2-7, with D possibly matching TRBD1 (5 bases). Germline CDR1 SGDLS, CDR2 YYNGEE. The length of the CDR3 is 14 residues. V lost 4 bases and J lost 2, with 13 bases in between. The CDR3 DNA follows: TGTGCCAGCAGCCCCCAGGGTACCACCTACGAGCAGTACTTC. Translated, it gives CASSPQGTTYEQYF.

The chain is built from TRBV5-1 and TRBJ2-1, with TRBD1 identical over 12 bases. V shed 5 bases and J 9 bases; nucleotides not matched to a gene: 15. This CDR3 is built from 17 residues. Germline CDR1 is SGHRS and CDR2 is YFSETQ. CDR3 in DNA: TGCGCCAGCAGGCTCCTTTCCGGGACAGGGGGCTTGGGTGAGCAGTTCTTC. Translated, it gives CASRLLSGTGGLGEQFF.

V gene TRBV12-3 or TRBV12-4 combines with J gene TRBJ2-7; 7 bases are a match to TRBD2. The CDR3 extends over 14 amino acids. The trim removed 5 bases at V and 0 bases at J, leaving 4 bases unmatched. CDR3 sequence reads: CASSDTSVSYEQYF. CDR3 DNA sequence: TGTGCCAGCAGTGACACTAGCGTCTCCTACGAGCAGTACTTC.

This sequence joins TRBV29-1 and TRBJ2-1, with 10 bases identical to TRBD2. CDR1 SQVTM and CDR2 ANQGSEA come from the germline V gene. Trimming took 3 bases from V and 8 from J; bases not matched to a gene: 13. This CDR3 is built from 16 residues. The CDR3, as DNA: TGCAGCGTTGATCCCCCCAGCGGGAGGGCCAGGGATGAGCAGTTCTTC. Its protein product is CSVDPPSGRARDEQFF.

The chain recombines TRBV3-1 with TRBJ2-1; D possibly corresponds to TRBD2 (5 bases). There are 17 residues in the CDR3. Trimming pared 4 bases from V and 1 base from J, leaving 17 bases between. The germline gives CDR1 LGHDT, CDR2 YNNKEL (reference sequence). This CDR3 reads CASSPRGDRLSYNEQFF. In DNA form, the CDR3 reads TGTGCCAGCAGCCCTCGTGGCGATCGACTATCCTACAATGAGCAGTTCTTC.

The rearrangement links TRBV28 to TRBJ1-1; D not resolved. Germline-derived CDR1 and CDR2 are MDHEN and SYDVKM. The CDR3 is 13 amino acids. V dropped 4 bases and J dropped 7 bases, with 13 bases sitting between them. DNA for the CDR3: TGTGCCAGCAGTTCACCACGACGAATTGAAGCTTTCTTT. Translating gives CASSSPRRIEAFF.

This clonotype was seen more than once but under ten times. The chain couples TRBV6-2 or TRBV6-3 to TRBJ2-1; weak D call: TRBD1 (6 bases). The V gene lost 2 bases and the J gene lost 7 bases, with 18 bases spanning the gap. Germline-derived CDR1 and CDR2 are MNHEY and SVGEGT. This CDR3 comprises 16 residues. The CDR3 spells CASSYPGAPSLNEQFF. The DNA of the CDR3 is TGTGCCAGCAGTTACCCAGGGGCCCCCTCCCTTAATGAGCAGTTCTTC.

The chain links TRBV3-1 to TRBJ1-1; 10 bases align to TRBD1. This CDR3 comprises 14 residues. The V segment lost 5 bases and the J segment 9 bases; nucleotides outside the gene matches: 9. CDR1 is LGHDT and CDR2 is YNNKEL in the germline V gene (reference sequence). CDR3 in DNA: TGTGCCAGCAGCATTAAAGGGACAGGGGCTAAAGCTTTCTTT. Encoded protein: CASSIKGTGAKAFF.

This clonotype came up a few times. The CDR3 spells CASSRQGTDYEQYF. The DNA of the CDR3 is TGCGCCAGCAGCCGCCAAGGGACAGACTACGAGCAGTACTTC. The rearrangement links TRBV5-1 to TRBJ2-7; 7 bases are shared with TRBD1. The CDR3 runs to 14 residues. J lost 3 bases, V lost 4 bases, and 7 bases had no gene match. CDR1 and CDR2 from the germline V gene are SGHRS and YFSETQ. Full variable domain (rest looked up from reference TRBV5-1 and TRBJ2-7): KAGVTQTPRYLIKTRGQQVTLSCSPISGHRSVSWYQQTPGQGLQFLFEYFSETQRNKGNFPGRFSGRQFSNSRSEMNVSTLELGDSALYLCASSRQGTDYEQYFGPGTRLTVT.

The chain combines TRBV20-1 with TRBJ1-1; TRBD1 is a possible D gene (5 bases). Germline-derived CDR1 and CDR2 are DFQATT and SNEGSKA (reference sequence). The CDR3 loop spans 12 amino acids. V gave up 6 bases and J gave up 4 bases, with 12 bases separating them. The CDR3 sequence is CSAWVGLTEAFF. CDR3 DNA sequence: TGCAGTGCATGGGTGGGGCTCACTGAAGCTTTCTTT.

This clonotype was observed at least ten times. The chain joins TRBV28 to TRBJ2-3; tentative D call: TRBD2 (6 bases). CDR3 size: 15 residues. Germline V gene lookup returns CDR1 MDHEN and CDR2 SYDVKM. Between the trimmed V and J ends, which lost 2 bases and 2 bases, there was a span of 11 bases. CDR3 DNA: TGTGCCAGCAGTTTAGGGGGACTTAACACAGATACGCAGTATTTT. Its translation is CASSLGGLNTDTQYF. The complete variable domain, with remaining parts taken from reference TRBV28 and TRBJ2-3, reads DVKVTQSSRYLVKRTGEKVFLECVQDMDHENMFWYRQDPGLGLRLIYFSYDVKMKEKGDIPEGYSVSREKKERFSLILESASTNQTSMYLCASSLGGLNTDTQYFGPGTRLTVL.